This TCR beta chain was obtained from a study of vaccination and CD4 T cells after COVID-19. Study-level background: The interval from dose two to post-vaccine sampling had a median of roughly 72 days, and it ranged from 14 to 241.

This clonotype was counted a few times. Its target is unknown. Cultured CD4+ T cell DNA underwent sequencing with the Oncomine TCR Beta short-read assay. TCRdb itself ran the PCR reads through MiXCR, one entry per CDR3 protein. Seen here are about 6,100 distinct CDR3 sequences, roughly 50% observed once, and the top ten hold 50% to 65%. The CDR3 totals 14 residues. The V gene lost 6 bases and the J gene lost 4 bases, with 15 bases spanning the gap. CDR1 is LNHDA and CDR2 is SQIVND in the germline V gene (reference sequence). Regarding the study as a whole: It was observed that, in convalescent patients, a median 86.3% of reactive clones arose only post-vaccination.

Treatment: roughly 11-day PBMC culture with coronavirus spike peptide pools or control peptides (ViraFEST assay). It was before the COVID-19 pandemic (2011-2018) that the unexposed donor's CD4+ T cells were collected. The cultures had half their medium swapped for fresh IL-2 medium on days 3 and 7. The sequence derives from a human donor in good health. The source material was CD4+ T cells from blood, cultured in vitro. The chain couples TRBV19 to TRBJ1-2; no clear D. This CDR3 reads CASSSSPGPYGYTF. DNA for the CDR3: TGTGCCAGTAGCTCATCACCGGGCCCCTATGGCTACACCTTC.